A selection of T cell receptor beta chains follows, all from one sample in a study of control samples from healthy donors and cancer patients. The data were produced by immunoSEQ multiplex PCR, yet TCRdb's version contains in-frame clones alone and is incomplete. This table holds approximately 150,000 clones, under 95% found once. Input material: blood. These receptor sequences come from a man in his late teens or twenties in good health. The CDR3 runs from the conserved cysteine through the conserved F or W. A D gene is named only where the DNA matches it firmly. Rows may omit the clone size; those that give it use once, few, many or a size class.

clone_size,d_call,j_call,v_call,cdr3_nt,cdr3_aa
.,TRBD1,TRBJ1-2,TRBV29-1,TGCAGCGTCGGGGGACAGGGTGCTAATGGCTACACCTTC,CSVGGQGANGYTF
.,.,TRBJ2-7,TRBV27,TGTGCCAGCAGTTTAAGTAGGTCCTACGAGCAGTACTTC,CASSLSRSYEQYF
.,.,TRBJ1-4,TRBV6-5,TGTGCCACCTCATCTCCGGGACATCCTAATGAAAAACTGTTTTTT,CATSSPGHPNEKLFF
once,TRBD2,TRBJ2-2,TRBV6-1,TGTGCCAGCAGTGAACTTCCTAGCGGGAGTACCGGGGAGCTGTTTTTT,CASSELPSGSTGELFF
.,.,TRBJ2-3,TRBV28,TGTGCCAGCAGTTTATTCGAGACGGGAACTCGCACAGATACGCAGTATTTT,CASSLFETGTRTDTQYF
.,.,TRBJ2-5,TRBV30,TGTGCCTGGAGTGTACCGACAGGCGGATTGATGGGGACCCAGTACTTC,CAWSVPTGGLMGTQYF
.,TRBD1,TRBJ1-1,TRBV7-8,TGTGCCAGCAGCCCCAGGAGGGACAGGGGATCCATGAACACTGAAGCTTTCTTT,CASSPRRDRGSMNTEAFF
.,.,TRBJ2-3,TRBV13,TGTGCCAGCAGCCGCGTTGGCACGGTGACAGATACGCAGTATTTT,CASSRVGTVTDTQYF
once,.,TRBJ2-7,TRBV7-6,TGTGCCAGCAGCTTAGAGGCGGAAAGCACCTACGAGCAGTACTTC,CASSLEAESTYEQYF
.,.,TRBJ2-2,TRBV19,TGTGCCAGTAGTCAGGGAGGCGTACGGGAGCTGTTTTTT,CASSQGGVRELFF
.,.,TRBJ1-1,TRBV5-6,TGTGCCAGCAGCTTAGGTTGGGGTGAAGCTTTCTTT,CASSLGWGEAFF
.,TRBD2,TRBJ2-2,TRBV4-3,TGCGCCAGCAGCCAACGTGGGTTTGTGCGGGAGGCACCCACCGGGGAGCTGTTTTTT,CASSQRGFVREAPTGELFF
.,.,TRBJ1-3,TRBV6-6,TGTGCCAGCACCCTGGGTTTACCATTATCTGGAAACACCATATATTTT,CASTLGLPLSGNTIYF